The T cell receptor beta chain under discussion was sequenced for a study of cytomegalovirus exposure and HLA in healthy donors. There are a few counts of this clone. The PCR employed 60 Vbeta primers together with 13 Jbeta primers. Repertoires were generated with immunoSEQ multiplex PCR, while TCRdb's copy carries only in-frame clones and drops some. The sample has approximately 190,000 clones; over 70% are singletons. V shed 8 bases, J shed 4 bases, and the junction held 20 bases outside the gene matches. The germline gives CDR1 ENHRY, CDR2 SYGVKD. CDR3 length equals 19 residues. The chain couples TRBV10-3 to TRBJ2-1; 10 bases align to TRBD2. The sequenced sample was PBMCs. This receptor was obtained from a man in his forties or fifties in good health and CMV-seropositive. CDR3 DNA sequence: TGTGCCATCCAGCGGGTGTCTAGCGGGAGCCGAGGGCCTTACAATGAGCAGTTCTTC. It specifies CAIQRVSSGSRGPYNEQFF.